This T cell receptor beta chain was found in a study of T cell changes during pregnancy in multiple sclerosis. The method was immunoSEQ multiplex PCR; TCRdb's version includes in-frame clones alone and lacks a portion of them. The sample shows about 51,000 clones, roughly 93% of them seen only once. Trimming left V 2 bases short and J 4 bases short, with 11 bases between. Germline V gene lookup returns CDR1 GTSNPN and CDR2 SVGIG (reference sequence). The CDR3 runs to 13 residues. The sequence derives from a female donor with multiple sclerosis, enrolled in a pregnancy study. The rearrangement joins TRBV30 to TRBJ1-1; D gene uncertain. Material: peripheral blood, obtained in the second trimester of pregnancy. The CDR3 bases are TGTGCCTGGAGTAGGACTTGGGCCACTGAAGCTTTCTTT. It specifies CAWSRTWATEAFF.